These 21 T cell receptor beta chains were sequenced from one sample in a study of graft-versus-host responses after intestinal transplantation. Clones were sequenced by immunoSEQ multiplex PCR, and TCRdb holds only the in-frame ones, with some missing. The table lists some 120,000 clones, about 92% of them singletons, with approximately 1% in the top ten. Antigens for these TCRs are unknown. The specimen was unstimulated CD8+ T cells sorted from spleen or lymph node cells, collected before transplant. Receptors were obtained from a human donor who was the organ donor for an intestinal transplant.

The sample holds one count of this clone. The genes are TRBV27 and TRBJ2-7, with 12 bases identical to TRBD2. The germline V gene has CDR1 MNHEY and CDR2 SMNVEV (reference sequence). There are 15 residues in the CDR3. V lost 4 bases, J lost 0 bases, and 1 base stayed unmatched. The CDR3 DNA reads as TGTGCCAGCAGTTGGACTAGCGGGACCTCCTACGAGCAGTACTTC. This gives the protein CASSWTSGTSYEQYF.

V usage is TRBV19 and J usage is TRBJ1-1; D perhaps matches TRBD1 (6 bases). This CDR3 has 11 amino acids. Germline assignment: CDR1 LNHDA and CDR2 SQIVND (reference sequence). CDR3 DNA sequence: TGTGCTACAGGGTCGGTCGCTGAAGCTTTCTTT. This codes for CATGSVAEAFF.

This clone was seen only once. This chain uses TRBV7-9 with TRBJ2-3; the match to TRBD1 covers 9 bases. The CDR3 consists of 16 residues. V was pared by 0 bases and J by 2 bases, with 3 bases of the junction left unmatched. Germline V gene sequence: CDR1 SEHNR, CDR2 FQNEAQ (reference sequence). CDR3 region: CASSLAQGAVTDTQYF. CDR3 bases: TGTGCCAGCAGCTTAGCACAGGGGGCCGTCACAGATACGCAGTATTTT.

Comments on this clone: The same CDR3 can be traced to other DNA sequences in this sample. This chain connects TRBV27 to TRBJ2-7; 8 bases line up with TRBD1. V was pared by 2 bases and J by 4 bases, with 1 base of the junction left unmatched. Germline lookup yields CDR1 MNHEY and CDR2 SMNVEV (reference sequence). The CDR3 covers 13 residues. CDR3 region: CASSLQGAYEQYF. The CDR3 DNA reads TGTGCCAGCAGTTTACAGGGGGCGTACGAGCAGTACTTC.

This rearrangement joins TRBV27 to TRBJ1-5; D possibly corresponds to TRBD1 (6 bases). Trimming cost V 4 bases and J 1 base, with 8 bases left between them. CDR1 and CDR2 (germline): MNHEY, SMNVEV (reference sequence). The CDR3 is made up of 14 amino acids. The CDR3 region is CASSSGASNQPQHF. The CDR3 coding sequence is TGTGCCAGCAGTTCAGGGGCGAGCAATCAGCCCCAGCATTTT.

The CDR3 region is CASSFLQGYEQYF. CDR3 in DNA: TGTGCCAGCAGCTTTTTACAGGGCTACGAGCAGTACTTC. The chain is built from TRBV7-3 and TRBJ2-7; D might be TRBD1 (6 bases). In germline, CDR1 is SGHTA, CDR2 FQGTGA. CDR3 length equals 13 residues. V was trimmed by 3 bases and J by 3 bases, leaving 9 bases between them.

The V call is TRBV6-6, the J call TRBJ1-2; no clear D gene. V was shortened by 6 bases and J by 0 bases, with 2 bases between the two germline ends. This CDR3 comprises 11 residues. Per the germline V gene, CDR1 is MNHNY and CDR2 is SVGAGI (reference sequence). CDR3 nucleotide sequence: TGTGCCAGCAGAGCTAACTATGGCTACACCTTC. Translation gives CASRANYGYTF.

The chain links TRBV28 to TRBJ1-5; D ambiguous. Germline loops: CDR1 MDHEN, CDR2 SYDVKM. With 6 bases removed from V and 0 bases from J, the gap between germline ends came to 24 bases. The CDR3 extends over 19 amino acids. CDR3 nucleotide sequence: TGTGCCAGCAGACTGATACCCTACCCCTCTCATTATAGCAATCAGCCCCAGCATTTT. Translation: CASRLIPYPSHYSNQPQHF.

The chain employs TRBV5-4 and TRBJ2-1, with D possibly called TRBD1 or TRBD2 (6 bases each). CDR1 and CDR2 (germline): SGHNT, YYREEE (reference sequence). The CDR3 is 12 amino acids. V dropped 6 bases and J dropped 10 bases, with 14 bases sitting between them. The CDR3 loop reads CASTEGGGEQFF. The CDR3 DNA reads TGTGCCAGCACAGAGGGGGGCGGAGAGCAGTTCTTC.

The chain has TRBV7-9 and TRBJ2-7; TRBD2 aligns across 7 bases. The V gene end was trimmed by 5 bases and the J gene end by 2 bases; junction bases not matched to a gene: 9. This CDR3 spans 15 amino acids. CDR1 is SEHNR, CDR2 FQNEAQ, per germline (reference sequence). CDR3 DNA: TGTGCCAGCAGCCCCGGGGGGAGCGGGACCTACGAGCAGTACTTC. This sequence encodes CASSPGGSGTYEQYF.

A single count supports this clone. The chain carries TRBV29-1 and TRBJ2-3; D call uncertain. The CDR3 runs 10 residues. The germline gives CDR1 SQVTM, CDR2 ANQGSEA. V dropped 2 bases and J dropped 3 bases, with 0 bases sitting between them. Here the CDR3 DNA reads TGCAGCGTTGAAACAGATACGCAGTATTTT. Protein product: CSVETDTQYF.

This clone was recorded once. This rearrangement joins TRBV10-1 to TRBJ2-5, with D unresolved. The V gene lost 1 base and the J gene lost 5 bases, with 8 bases spanning the gap. CDR3 length equals 13 residues. The germline gives CDR1 WNHNN, CDR2 SYGVQD (reference sequence). CDR3 bases: TGCGCCAGCAGTGAGTACCCGAGGGAGACCCAGTACTTC. Residues: CASSEYPRETQYF.

The chain joins TRBV10-3 to TRBJ2-7; maybe TRBD1 (6 bases). CDR3 length: 13 residues. V was clipped by 0 bases and J by 5 bases, with 8 bases between them. The germline V gene encodes CDR1 ENHRY and CDR2 SYGVKD. The DNA of the CDR3 is TGTGCCATCAGTGAGTCGCAGGGGAACGAGCAGTACTTC. Translated: CAISESQGNEQYF.

The chain recombines TRBV27 with TRBJ2-1; 13 bases match TRBD2. Losses at the gene ends were 2 bases for V and 9 bases for J; bases not matched to a gene: 7. The CDR3 length is 16 residues. CDR1 is MNHEY and CDR2 is SMNVEV in the germline V gene (reference sequence). CDR3 protein: CASSLVLAGGPGEQFF. The CDR3 DNA sequence: TGTGCCAGCAGTTTAGTACTAGCGGGAGGGCCGGGTGAGCAGTTCTTC.

The chain couples TRBV6-5 to TRBJ2-4; weak D call: TRBD2 (5 bases). Germline CDR1 reads MNHEY; CDR2 reads SVGAGI. Trimming removed 2 bases from V and 1 base from J, with 6 bases in between. The CDR3 runs 14 residues. The DNA of the CDR3 is TGTGCCAGCAGTTACGGCGGGGCCAAAAACATTCAGTACTTC. It yields the protein CASSYGGAKNIQYF.

V is TRBV9 and J is TRBJ2-5, with D possibly being TRBD1 or TRBD2 (5 bases each). CDR1 and CDR2 from the germline V gene are SGDLS and YYNGEE. With 5 bases removed from V and 3 bases from J, the gap between germline ends came to 14 bases. The CDR3 spans 14 residues. CDR3 sequence (DNA): TGTGCCAGCAGTCCTAGTAGGGGAGAAGAGACCCAGTACTTC. It specifies CASSPSRGEETQYF.

This clone was counted once. V is TRBV6-1 and J is TRBJ2-2; no reliable D call. Trimming stripped 1 base from V and 6 bases from J, with 12 bases between. This CDR3 comprises 15 residues. Looked up from germline, CDR1 is MNHNS and CDR2 is SASEGT. The CDR3 sequence is CASSEGPGTPGELFF. DNA for the CDR3: TGTGCCAGCAGTGAAGGTCCGGGTACCCCCGGGGAGCTGTTTTTT.

This rearrangement joins TRBV6-5 to TRBJ1-3; D is ambiguous. Germline-derived CDR1 and CDR2 are MNHEY and SVGAGI. The V and J ends lost 9 bases and 0 bases respectively, with 15 bases between them. There are 15 residues in the CDR3. The CDR3 here is CASYGGRNSGNTIYF. Written as DNA, the CDR3 is TGTGCCAGTTATGGCGGACGGAACTCTGGAAACACCATATATTTT.

This clone has just one count. The chain links TRBV27 to TRBJ1-6; possibly TRBD1 for D (5 bases). Germline loops: CDR1 MNHEY, CDR2 SMNVEV (reference sequence). The CDR3 contains 16 residues. V was shortened by 3 bases and J by 6 bases, with 15 bases between the two germline ends. The CDR3 region has the DNA TGTGCCAGCAGTTTGGAGGCAGGGTCTGGTAATTCACCCCTCCACTTT. Protein product: CASSLEAGSGNSPLHF.

This clone was observed a few times. The chain uses TRBV4-3 and TRBJ2-7; D possibly corresponds to TRBD1 (6 bases). Trimming took off 0 bases at V and 4 bases at J, with 13 bases between the two ends. The CDR3 runs 15 residues. CDR1 and CDR2 (germline): LGHNA, YSLEER. The CDR3 protein is CASSQDADSRYEQYF. The CDR3 bases are TGCGCCAGCAGCCAAGACGCGGACAGCCGATACGAGCAGTACTTC.

This clone was seen a handful of times. The chain carries TRBV6-6 and TRBJ2-7; 10 bases are shared with TRBD1. The CDR3 length is 14 residues. In germline, CDR1 is MNHNY, CDR2 SVGAGI (reference sequence). Germline trimming cut 4 bases from V and 0 bases from J; bases unmatched to any gene: 0. CDR3 sequence (DNA): TGTGCCAGCAGTTGGACAGGGGGCTCCTACGAGCAGTACTTC. As protein: CASSWTGGSYEQYF.